A single T cell receptor (beta chain) is shown here with its context. What it binds is not known. V was shortened by 6 bases and J by 3 bases, with 8 bases between the two germline ends. The V gene's germline CDR1 is WSHSY and CDR2 SAAADI. This CDR3 region has 13 residues. This sample was included in a study of identical twins. TCRdb recomputed calls from the 5' RACE reads with MiXCR, one row per CDR3 protein. The table shows about 240,000 distinct CDR3 sequences, with roughly 7.5% occurring only once. Study observations and caveats: Instead of following the same donors, the conclusions were based on cross-sectional statistical analysis.

These data also featured in a second study, about yellow fever vaccine responses in identical twins.

The sequence derives from a woman between 18 and 30 years old in good health. The sample comprised CD8+ T cells sorted from blood. V is TRBV10-2 and J is TRBJ2-2; D unresolved. CDR3 in amino acids: CASSPFDTGELFF. DNA for the CDR3: TGCGCCAGCAGCCCCTTCGACACCGGGGAGCTGTTTTTT.